This T cell receptor beta chain originates from a study of graft-versus-host responses after intestinal transplantation. Study in general: After anti-thymocyte globulin induction, recipients took tacrolimus and steroids for about 3 years.

Libraries were prepared by immunoSEQ multiplex PCR; TCRdb keeps only in-frame clonotypes and omits some of them. The repertoire holds 8,500 to 11,000 clones, with 30% to 35% as singletons. Irradiated stimulators labeled with violet dye, 200,000 in number, were plated with 200,000 CFSE-labeled responders. Germline assignment: CDR1 KGHSH and CDR2 LQKENI. V was cut by 2 bases and J by 7 bases, with 18 bases left in between. The CDR3 runs to 15 residues. The V call is TRBV18, the J call TRBJ2-7; TRBD1 might be the D (6 bases). The source material was alloreactive CD4+ T cells from a mixed lymphocyte reaction culture, sampled before transplantation. As for subset: CFSE-low proliferating T cells sorted from approximately six-day pre-transplant mixed lymphocyte reaction (GvH or HvG direction). The origin of this receptor is a human patient who was an organ donor for intestinal transplantation. CDR3: CASSPRNRERWEQYF. For the CDR3, the DNA is TGTGCCAGCTCACCAAGGAACAGGGAAAGGTGGGAGCAGTACTTC.